This T cell receptor beta chain was captured in a study of T cells in localized non-small cell lung cancer. TCRdb keeps only in-frame clones here, not all; method: immunoSEQ multiplex PCR. The sample carries 55,000 to 75,000 clones, approximately 87% recorded once. This clone turned up a few times. In germline, CDR1 is LGHNA, CDR2 YSLEER. V lost 0 bases to trimming and J lost 5 bases, with 10 bases between them. The CDR3 contains 14 residues. This chain connects TRBV4-3 to TRBJ1-1; D gene uncertain. This TCR was sampled from an older male donor with stage III squamous cell lung carcinoma. Sequencing used peripheral blood, obtained before any cancer treatment. This chain's CDR3 is CASSQEPRRTEAFF. The CDR3, as DNA: TGCGCCAGCAGCCAAGAACCCCGTCGAACTGAAGCTTTCTTT.